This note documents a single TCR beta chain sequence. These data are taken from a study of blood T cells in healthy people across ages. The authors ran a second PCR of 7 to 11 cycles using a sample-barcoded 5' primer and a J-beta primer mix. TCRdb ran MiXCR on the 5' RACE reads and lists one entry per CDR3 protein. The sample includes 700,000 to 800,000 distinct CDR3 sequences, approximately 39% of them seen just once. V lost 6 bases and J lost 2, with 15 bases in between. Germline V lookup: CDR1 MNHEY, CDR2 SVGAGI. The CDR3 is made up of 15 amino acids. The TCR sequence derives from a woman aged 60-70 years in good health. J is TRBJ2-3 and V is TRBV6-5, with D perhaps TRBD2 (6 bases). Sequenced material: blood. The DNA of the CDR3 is TGTGCCAGCAGACCCGGCAGGAGGGCCACAGATACGCAGTATTTT. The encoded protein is CASRPGRRATDTQYF.